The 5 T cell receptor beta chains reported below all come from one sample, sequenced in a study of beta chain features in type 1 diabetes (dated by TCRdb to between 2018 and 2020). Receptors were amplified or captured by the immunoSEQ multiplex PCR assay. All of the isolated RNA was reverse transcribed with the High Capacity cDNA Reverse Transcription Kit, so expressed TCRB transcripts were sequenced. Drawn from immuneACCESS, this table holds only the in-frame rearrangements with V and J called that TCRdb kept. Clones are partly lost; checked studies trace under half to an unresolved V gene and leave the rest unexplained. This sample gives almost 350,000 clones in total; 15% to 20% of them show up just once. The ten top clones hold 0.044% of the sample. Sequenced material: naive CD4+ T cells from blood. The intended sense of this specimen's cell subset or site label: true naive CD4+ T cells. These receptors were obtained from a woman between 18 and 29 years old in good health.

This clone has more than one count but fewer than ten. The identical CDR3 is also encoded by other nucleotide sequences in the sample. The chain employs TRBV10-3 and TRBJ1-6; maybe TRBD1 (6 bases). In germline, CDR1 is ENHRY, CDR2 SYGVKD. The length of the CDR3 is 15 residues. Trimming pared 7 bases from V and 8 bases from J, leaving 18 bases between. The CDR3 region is CAITPSGDRDSPLHF. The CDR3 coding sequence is TGTGCCATCACCCCCTCAGGGGATCGGGATTCACCCCTCCACTTT.

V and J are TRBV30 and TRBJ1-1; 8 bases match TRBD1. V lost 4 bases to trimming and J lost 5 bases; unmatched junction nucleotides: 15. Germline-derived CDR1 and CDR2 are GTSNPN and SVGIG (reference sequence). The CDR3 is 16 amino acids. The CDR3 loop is CAWIAPRTGRLTEAFF. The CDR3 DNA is TGTGCCTGGATCGCTCCCCGGACAGGGAGGTTGACTGAAGCTTTCTTT.

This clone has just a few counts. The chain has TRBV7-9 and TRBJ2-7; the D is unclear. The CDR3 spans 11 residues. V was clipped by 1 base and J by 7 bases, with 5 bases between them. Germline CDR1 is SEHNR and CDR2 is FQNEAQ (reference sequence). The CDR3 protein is CASSLEREQYF. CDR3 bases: TGTGCCAGCAGCTTAGAGAGGGAGCAGTACTTC.

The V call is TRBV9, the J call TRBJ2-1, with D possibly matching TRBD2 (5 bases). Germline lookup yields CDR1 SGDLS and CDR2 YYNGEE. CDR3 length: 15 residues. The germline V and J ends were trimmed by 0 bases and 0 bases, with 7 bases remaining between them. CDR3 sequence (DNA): TGTGCCAGCAGCGTAGACGGGAACTCCTACAATGAGCAGTTCTTC. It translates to CASSVDGNSYNEQFF.

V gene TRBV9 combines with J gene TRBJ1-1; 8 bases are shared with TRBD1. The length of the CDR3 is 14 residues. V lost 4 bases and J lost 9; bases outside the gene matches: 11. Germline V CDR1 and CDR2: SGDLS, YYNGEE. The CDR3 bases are TGTGCCAGCAGCTTGGGACAGGACCCTGAGAAAGCTTTCTTT. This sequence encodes CASSLGQDPEKAFF.